The rows below give T cell receptor beta chains drawn from one sample of a study of cytomegalovirus exposure and HLA in healthy donors. The repertoire was sequenced with immunoSEQ multiplex PCR; TCRdb's copy has only in-frame clones and lacks some. Counted here are 100,000 to 150,000 clones, 81% occurring once; the ten biggest clones make up 3% to 4%. The sequenced material came from PBMCs. The receptor source for this set is a man aged 18 to 30 in good health and CMV-seropositive. CDR3s leave out the opening cysteine and the closing phenylalanine or tryptophan. The size of a clone is reported for some rows only, either as once, few or many, or as a class for expanded clones.

TRBV30	TRBJ1-2	NA	AWSSNSRGLGGYT
TRBV30	TRBJ1-5	NA	AWSGGDSNQPQH
TRBV9	TRBJ2-1	NA	ASSVGPRTGDNEQF
TRBV5-1	TRBJ1-2	once	ASSLREHYGYT
TRBV7-2	TRBJ2-1	once	ASRLAGSYNEQF
TRBV5-6	TRBJ2-3	NA	ASSLQTDTQY
TRBV4-3	TRBJ1-2	NA	ASSQDLRTGNT
TRBV2	TRBJ2-5	NA	ASRDRGFSSGETQY
TRBV5-1	TRBJ2-1	NA	ASSPTPQPDEQF
TRBV6-1	TRBJ1-2	NA	ASNQQVYGYT
TRBV30	TRBJ2-7	NA	AWSVLPYEQY
TRBV5-1	TRBJ2-1	NA	ASSLATNSYNEQF
TRBV4-1	TRBJ2-7	once	ASSLNPRVVPYEQY
TRBV7-2	TRBJ2-2	once	ASRTWTTGELF
TRBV7-9	TRBJ1-1	NA	ASSLAGVGGAMNTEAF
TRBV5-4	TRBJ1-2	few	ADGRGDYGYT
TRBV19	TRBJ1-5	NA	ASRRTGPGQPQH
TRBV7-2	TRBJ2-7	NA	ASSLVAGGIYEQY
TRBV19	TRBJ2-7	NA	ASSISGQGLRYEQY
TRBV6-1	TRBJ1-3	NA	ASSAIGVKGHGNTIY
TRBV2	TRBJ2-1	NA	ASSRGRQRNEQF
TRBV28	TRBJ1-2	NA	ASSLAGMGSDGYT
TRBV2	TRBJ2-1	NA	ASHQRGGISYNEQF
TRBV11-2	TRBJ2-7	once	ASSPGTAGEQY
TRBV9	TRBJ1-2	NA	ASRQGHGYT
TRBV6-6	TRBJ2-1	NA	ASSYLAGTHNEQF
TRBV25-1	TRBJ2-3	NA	ASSWASGTDTQY
TRBV30	TRBJ1-4	NA	ACLAPPTNEKLF
TRBV19	TRBJ1-1	NA	ASSNHRDRGRVNTEAF
TRBV18	TRBJ1-6	NA	ASSPGQNSPLH
TRBV15	TRBJ1-6	NA	ATRQGRTLLH
TRBV29-1	TRBJ2-3	NA	SVPGLETSGADTQY
TRBV4-3	TRBJ1-2	NA	ASSQLNGQIYGYT
TRBV7-2	TRBJ1-4	NA	ASSTTTNEKLF
TRBV27	TRBJ2-6	NA	ASSLFGRAGAGANVLT
TRBV13	TRBJ2-7	NA	ASSSDRVKYEQY
TRBV14	TRBJ2-2	NA	ASSQALRMFGTGELF
TRBV7-8	TRBJ2-2	NA	ASSPRGVSNTGELF
TRBV10-3	TRBJ2-7	NA	AISDSKQTGRTYEQY
TRBV23-1	TRBJ1-1	NA	ASSQCYHTGVKSTEAF
TRBV7-9	TRBJ2-3	once	ASSLSIGLDTQY
TRBV29-1	TRBJ2-7	NA	SVKHRVTGEQY
TRBV5-5	TRBJ2-7	NA	ASRTGQDITYEQY
TRBV9	TRBJ2-2	NA	ASSVQGSPSNTGELF
TRBV2	TRBJ1-5	NA	ASSGGRGGQPQH
TRBV19	TRBJ1-1	NA	ASSDRAGTEAF
TRBV18	TRBJ2-7	NA	ASSPGSGRAYEQY
TRBV5-5	TRBJ1-1	NA	ASSLRNTEAF
TRBV7-9	TRBJ2-5	NA	ASSSTAIQETQY
TRBV27	TRBJ2-7	NA	ASSSGGKTAYEQY
TRBV10-1	TRBJ1-1	NA	ASSESYEVTEAF
TRBV7-2	TRBJ2-2	NA	ASSLVVSGTGELF
TRBV11-3	TRBJ2-2	NA	ASSLTGLSGTGELF
TRBV19	TRBJ2-5	NA	ASSIRASGDQETQY
TRBV7-2	TRBJ2-3	NA	ASSSLVGGPDTQY
TRBV20-1	TRBJ2-1	NA	SARGGPSQF
TRBV15	TRBJ2-3	NA	ATRKIGQGSDTQY
TRBV29-1	TRBJ1-3	NA	SVVGEFGNTIY
TRBV19	TRBJ1-1	NA	ASNTGQPNTEAF
TRBV4-3	TRBJ2-3	NA	ASSQERTSSDTQY